The 8 T cell receptor beta chains listed next were all sequenced from one sample in a study of response to subunit inactivated influenza vaccine. TCRdb processed the RT-PCR reads anew with MiXCR; each CDR3 protein has one entry. Of around 200,000 distinct CDR3 sequences listed, 12% are singletons. The same sample was also studied in work on T cells expressing NK-cell markers. That work adds: What made the TCR beta cDNA was 5'RACE template switching with UMIs.

The sample consisted of CD8+ T cells sorted from PBMCs, taken 12 days after vaccination. Every receptor here comes from a man in his fifties or sixties who received an inactivated influenza vaccine.

V usage is TRBV9 and J usage is TRBJ1-2, with 9 bases aligning to TRBD1. In germline, CDR1 is SGDLS, CDR2 YYNGEE. This CDR3 is 15 amino acids long. Losses at the gene ends were 2 bases for V and 4 bases for J; bases not matched to a gene: 6. CDR3 in DNA: TGTGCCAGCAGCGTGGGGACAGGGTCTGGCTATGGCTACACCTTC. The encoded protein is CASSVGTGSGYGYTF.

This clonotype came up a few times. The DNA for the CDR3 is TGTGCCAGCAGTTACGTGTGGGGGGGCGGGGAGCTGTTTTTT. Protein product: CASSYVWGGGELFF. The chain recombines TRBV6-5 with TRBJ2-2; 7 bases match TRBD2. The ends lost 2 bases at V and 7 bases at J; junction bases unmatched: 4. This CDR3 contains 14 residues. In germline, CDR1 is MNHEY, CDR2 SVGAGI.

V and J are TRBV4-3 and TRBJ2-6, with D hard to call. Germline V gene data show CDR1 as LGHNA and CDR2 as YSLEER. V dropped 0 bases and J dropped 2 bases, with 11 bases sitting between them. The CDR3 runs 17 residues. The CDR3 reads CASSQDLSRTGANVLTF. The DNA for the CDR3 is TGCGCCAGCAGCCAAGATTTGAGCAGAACTGGGGCCAACGTCCTGACTTTC.

The V gene is TRBV4-1, the J gene TRBJ1-4, with D perhaps matching TRBD1 (5 bases). CDR1 is MGHRA and CDR2 is YSYEKL in the germline V gene. The CDR3 is 13 amino acids. Trimming left V 4 bases short and J 8 bases short, with 11 bases between. This CDR3 is CASSPRGSEKLFF. The CDR3 DNA follows: TGCGCCAGCAGCCCCCGGGGGTCGGAAAAACTGTTTTTT.

This clonotype was seen more than once but under ten times. In DNA form, the CDR3 reads TGTGCCAGCAGTCTTAACCTAGCGGGGGGACAAGAGACCCAGTACTTC. It specifies CASSLNLAGGQETQYF. The rearrangement uses TRBV27 and TRBJ2-5; 11 bases are a match to TRBD2. Unmatched junction bases numbered 7, after V lost 5 bases and J lost 2 bases. CDR1 and CDR2 from the germline V gene are MNHEY and SMNVEV (reference sequence). CDR3 length: 16 amino acids.

The chain carries TRBV7-9 and TRBJ2-5, with 7 positions matching TRBD2. Germline trimming cut 4 bases from V and 6 bases from J; bases unmatched to any gene: 11. Germline CDR1 SEHNR, CDR2 FQNEAQ (reference sequence). The CDR3 has 15 residues. CDR3 loop: CASSSSSGTTKTQYF. In nucleotides, the CDR3 is TGTGCCAGCAGCTCGTCTTCCGGGACTACAAAGACCCAGTACTTC.

The chain combines TRBV7-2 with TRBJ2-7; 8 nucleotides align to TRBD2. This CDR3 comprises 15 residues. CDR1 SGHTA and CDR2 FQGNSA come from the germline V gene. The V segment lost 1 base and the J segment 3 bases; nucleotides outside the gene matches: 5. The CDR3 DNA sequence: TGTGCCAGCAGCTTAGGGGGACTAGGGGTCTACGAGCAGTACTTC. It specifies CASSLGGLGVYEQYF.

This clonotype was detected only a few times. The chain links TRBV4-3 to TRBJ1-5, with TRBD1 as a possible D gene (6 bases). Germline V lookup: CDR1 LGHNA, CDR2 YSLEER. V was clipped by 0 bases and J by 1 base, with 10 bases between them. This CDR3 spans 16 amino acids. The CDR3 nucleotides read TGCGCCAGCAGCCAAGATCGGGGGGCAAGCAATCAGCCCCAGCATTTT. It translates to CASSQDRGASNQPQHF.